This TCR beta chain was profiled in a study of regulatory T cells in long-lasting Graves disease. V lost 5 bases, J lost 0 bases, and 17 bases lay in between. Germline CDR1 and CDR2: LNHDA and SQIVND (reference sequence). The CDR3 length is 17 residues. Arm-PCR with iRepertoire HTBI primers amplified the CDR3 regions for these TCR beta libraries. TCRdb ran MiXCR on the multiplex PCR reads and lists one entry per CDR3 protein. The table lists under 450,000 distinct CDR3 sequences, approximately 12% of them singletons, with approximately 20% in the top ten. The time point was: newly diagnosed GD, antithyroid drugs for less than 3 months. From PBMCs, RNA was extracted and then used to make the TCR library. The sample was also reused in another study, on T cells in Graves' hyperthyroidism and ophthalmopathy. From that study: First-round RT-PCR of the TCR CDR3 relied on the HTBI primer set. Blood also showed most of the thyroid clonotypes that were expanded above 0.001.

The source is a woman aged 18-29 years with Graves disease. The chain is built from TRBV19 and TRBJ1-5, with no clear D. This sample comprised peripheral blood mononuclear cells (PBMCs), obtained at new diagnosis, from a patient treated with antithyroid drugs. CDR3 DNA: TGTGCCAGTAGTCTGGGAGGGAGACAATATAGCAATCAGCCCCAGCATTTT. This sequence encodes CASSLGGRQYSNQPQHF.